One and the same sample provided the 32 T cell receptor beta chains below, sequenced in a study of blood T cell repertoires in COVID-19. The assay was immunoSEQ multiplex PCR, and TCRdb's table has in-frame clones only and misses some. The sample holds about 36,000 clones, over 75% seen once. Sequencing was carried out using peripheral blood. The receptors shown here come from a human donor in a cohort sampled during active or convalescent COVID-19. The donor label of this sample is uncertain.

In its sample, this clone was seen a few times. This chain uses TRBV3-1 (or the pseudogene TRBV3-2) with TRBJ2-3, with 13 nucleotides matching TRBD2. Unmatched junction bases numbered 12, after V lost 2 bases and J lost 10 bases. CDR3 length equals 17 residues. The germline gives CDR1 LGHDT, CDR2 YNNKEL (reference sequence). The CDR3 region has the DNA TGTGCCAGCAGCCAACAACAACTAGCGGGAGGGCCTCGGGCGCAGTATTTT. Amino acids: CASSQQQLAGGPRAQYF.

The chain combines TRBV6-6 with TRBJ1-5, with 9 bases that match TRBD1. The CDR3 is 15 amino acids. Losses at the gene ends were 2 bases for V and 5 bases for J; bases not matched to a gene: 4. Germline V CDR1 and CDR2: MNHNY, SVGAGI (reference sequence). The CDR3 DNA reads as TGTGCCAGCAGTTACGGGGACAGGGTCGATCAGCCCCAGCATTTT. Protein sequence: CASSYGDRVDQPQHF.

The chain combines TRBV30 with TRBJ2-2; weak D call: TRBD1 (7 bases). The CDR3 contains 16 residues. V was cut by 0 bases and J by 2 bases, with 13 bases left in between. Germline V gene lookup returns CDR1 GTSNPN and CDR2 SVGIG (reference sequence). The DNA of the CDR3 is TGTGCCTGGAGTGTAGGAGGGACAGCTAACACCGGGGAGCTGTTTTTT. It specifies CAWSVGGTANTGELFF.

The chain links TRBV7-2 to TRBJ2-5; 8 bases fit TRBD2. This CDR3 spans 15 amino acids. Germline V gene data show CDR1 as SGHTA and CDR2 as FQGNSA. Unmatched junction bases numbered 7, after V lost 4 bases and J lost 3 bases. CDR3 region: CASSWSGRREETQYF. The CDR3 coding sequence is TGTGCCAGCAGCTGGAGCGGGAGAAGGGAAGAGACCCAGTACTTC.

The count of this clone is one. The rearrangement uses TRBV10-3 and TRBJ2-1; 8 positions agree with TRBD2. Germline CDR1 reads ENHRY; CDR2 reads SYGVKD. The length of the CDR3 is 13 residues. J was trimmed by 6 bases and V by 10 bases; bases with no gene match: 8. The CDR3 here is CATEGGRPNEQFF. The CDR3 DNA reads as TGTGCCACGGAGGGCGGGAGGCCCAATGAGCAGTTCTTC.

The chain combines TRBV5-1 with TRBJ2-7, with a possible D match to TRBD1 (6 bases). V was cut by 0 bases and J by 3 bases, with 13 bases left in between. The CDR3 has 15 amino acids. CDR1 is SGHRS, CDR2 YFSETQ, per germline. The chain's CDR3 is CASSLAPQGNYEQYF. DNA of the CDR3: TGCGCCAGCAGCTTGGCCCCACAGGGCAACTACGAGCAGTACTTC.

The CDR3 here is CASSGTGDYSNQPQHF. CDR3 bases: TGTGCCAGCAGTGGGACAGGTGACTATAGCAATCAGCCCCAGCATTTT. The V gene is TRBV27, the J gene TRBJ1-5; TRBD1 matches at 8 bases. This CDR3 spans 16 amino acids. V dropped 5 bases and J dropped 0; count of bases not matched to a gene: 6. In germline, CDR1 is MNHEY, CDR2 SMNVEV (reference sequence).

The V call is TRBV2, the J call TRBJ2-7; D not resolved. The CDR3 runs 14 residues. Trimming removed 2 bases from V and 3 bases from J, with 11 bases in between. Germline V CDR1 and CDR2: SNHLY, FYNNEI. CDR3 nucleotides: TGTGCCAGCAGTGAAACTGACTGGAGCTACGAGCAGTACTTC. This sequence encodes CASSETDWSYEQYF. Combining the CDR3 with reference TRBV2 and TRBJ2-7 gives the whole variable domain EPEVTQTPSHQVTQMGQEVILRCVPISNHLYFYWYRQILGQKVEFLVSFYNNEISEKSEIFDDQFSVERPDGSNFTLKIRSTKLEDSAMYFCASSETDWSYEQYFGPGTRLTVT.

The chain combines TRBV11-3 with TRBJ2-5; 10 bases are shared with TRBD2. This CDR3 has 16 residues. Unmatched junction bases numbered 11, after V lost 5 bases and J lost 5 bases. The V gene's germline CDR1 is SGHNT and CDR2 YENEEA. The CDR3 coding sequence is TGTGCCAGCAGCACCAATCAAGCGGGGGGGGTGGAGACCCAGTACTTC. Its translation is CASSTNQAGGVETQYF.

The chain couples TRBV7-9 to TRBJ2-5; a possible D gene is TRBD1 (6 bases). The V end lost 5 bases, the J end lost 2 bases, and 15 bases lay between the germline ends. The CDR3 runs 15 residues. CDR1 SEHNR and CDR2 FQNEAQ come from the germline V gene (reference sequence). The CDR3 here is CASSLLGQTQETQYF. The CDR3 DNA reads TGTGCCAGCAGCCTTCTCGGACAGACTCAAGAGACCCAGTACTTC. Based on the CDR3 plus reference TRBV7-9 and TRBJ2-5, the full variable domain is DTGVSQNPRHKITKRGQNVTFRCDPISEHNRLYWYRQTLGQGPEFLTYFQNEAQLEKSRLLSDRFSAERPKGSFSTLEIQRTEQGDSAMYLCASSLLGQTQETQYFGPGTRLLVL.

The chain joins TRBV5-1 to TRBJ2-7; TRBD2 is a possible D gene (6 bases). Germline loops: CDR1 SGHRS, CDR2 YFSETQ. Trimming took 0 bases from V and 5 from J, leaving 12 bases between them. This CDR3 has 14 amino acids. CDR3 residues: CASSLGGVRDEQYF. The CDR3 nucleotides read TGCGCCAGCAGCTTGGGCGGGGTCCGGGACGAGCAGTACTTC. Full variable domain (missing parts from reference TRBV5-1 and TRBJ2-7): KAGVTQTPRYLIKTRGQQVTLSCSPISGHRSVSWYQQTPGQGLQFLFEYFSETQRNKGNFPGRFSGRQFSNSRSEMNVSTLELGDSALYLCASSLGGVRDEQYFGPGTRLTVT.

This chain links TRBV6-1 with TRBJ1-5; possible D gene TRBD1, 5 bases. V was pared by 1 base and J by 4 bases, with 8 bases between. Germline CDR1 is MNHNS and CDR2 is SASEGT. The CDR3 consists of 14 residues. This CDR3 reads CASSEGGGNQPQHF. In DNA, the CDR3 is TGTGCCAGCAGTGAAGGGGGCGGTAATCAGCCCCAGCATTTT.

The genes are TRBV7-2 and TRBJ1-6, with D unresolved. The CDR3 extends over 14 amino acids. Germline V CDR1 and CDR2: SGHTA, FQGNSA. Trimming cost V 3 bases and J 13 bases, with 16 bases left between them. CDR3 sequence: CASSFEQRVSPLHF. In nucleotides, the CDR3 is TGTGCCAGCAGCTTCGAGCAGAGGGTTTCGCCCCTCCACTTT.

The V call is TRBV6-5, the J call TRBJ1-2, with 8 positions matching TRBD1. Germline trimming cut 2 bases from V and 5 bases from J; bases unmatched to any gene: 7. Germline values: CDR1 MNHEY, CDR2 SVGAGI. This CDR3 has 15 residues. CDR3 protein: CASSYTQGARYGYTF. Here the CDR3 DNA reads TGTGCCAGCAGTTACACCCAGGGGGCTAGGTATGGCTACACCTTC.

This clone was observed a single time. The rearrangement uses TRBV9 and TRBJ1-5, with 10 bases fitting TRBD1. The CDR3 contains 16 residues. Germline CDR1 reads SGDLS; CDR2 reads YYNGEE. V lost 4 bases and J lost 6; bases outside the gene matches: 10. This chain's CDR3 is CASSSRTGGRGQPQHF. CDR3 DNA: TGTGCCAGCAGCTCCCGGACAGGGGGTCGGGGTCAGCCCCAGCATTTT.

The chain is built from TRBV30 and TRBJ1-2; D possibly corresponds to TRBD1 (6 bases). Germline-derived CDR1 and CDR2 are GTSNPN and SVGIG (reference sequence). V lost 2 bases and J lost 6, with 19 bases in between. The CDR3 has 15 amino acids. CDR3 residues: CAWSILRRGRDGYTF. The CDR3 DNA sequence: TGTGCCTGGAGTATACTCAGAAGGGGGAGGGATGGCTACACCTTC.

This clone has a count of ten or more. The CDR3 here is CASSILEKLFF. The CDR3 DNA sequence: TGTGCCAGTAGTATACTCGAAAAACTGTTTTTT. The chain employs TRBV19 and TRBJ1-4; D unclear. V lost 2 bases, J lost 8 bases, and 3 bases lay in between. The germline CDR1 and CDR2 sequences are LNHDA and SQIVND (reference sequence). The CDR3 sequence is 11 residues long.

The rearrangement uses TRBV19 and TRBJ1-5, with 9 bases that match TRBD1. V shed 1 base, J shed 10 bases, and the junction held 11 bases outside the gene matches. The germline V gene has CDR1 LNHDA and CDR2 SQIVND (reference sequence). CDR3 length equals 16 residues. CDR3 protein: CASSIVTGGANGPQHF. Here the CDR3 DNA reads TGTGCCAGTAGTATAGTAACAGGGGGCGCGAATGGACCCCAGCATTTT.

The rearrangement uses TRBV6-5 and TRBJ1-6; D gene ambiguous. In germline, CDR1 is MNHEY, CDR2 SVGAGI. The CDR3 is 15 residues long. Trimming pared 5 bases from V and 7 bases from J, leaving 15 bases between. CDR3 sequence reads: CASSLTRTGNSPLHF. For the CDR3, the DNA is TGTGCCAGCAGTCTGACACGAACGGGAAATTCACCCCTCCACTTT.

The genes are TRBV5-1 and TRBJ2-3; D uncertain. Germline CDR1 reads SGHRS; CDR2 reads YFSETQ. V lost 4 bases and J lost 2, with 11 bases in between. The CDR3 consists of 14 residues. CDR3: CASSPEPHTDTQYF. CDR3 nucleotides: TGCGCCAGCAGCCCCGAGCCCCACACAGATACGCAGTATTTT.

V is TRBV18 and J is TRBJ1-3; TRBD1 aligns across 7 bases. The germline V gene encodes CDR1 KGHSH and CDR2 LQKENI. This CDR3 region has 16 residues. The junction had 4 bases not matched to a gene; V was cut back by 2 bases and J by 0 bases. The CDR3 region has the DNA TGTGCCAGCTCACCATCACAGGGGAACTCTGGAAACACCATATATTTT. Translated, it gives CASSPSQGNSGNTIYF.

This clone was seen a handful of times. Its ends do not fully match the called genes, so a read error is possible. In DNA, the CDR3 is TGTGCCAGCAGCCCCAGACGTGGGGAGCTGTACTTC. Residues: CASSPRRGELYF. This sequence joins TRBV7-9 and TRBJ2-7; TRBD2 might be the D (5 bases). This CDR3 is built from 12 residues. Germline CDR1 reads SEHNR; CDR2 reads FQNEAQ (reference sequence).

The gene calls are TRBV3-1 (or the pseudogene TRBV3-2) and TRBJ2-7, with TRBD2 matching over 8 bases. Germline V gene data show CDR1 as LGHDT and CDR2 as YNNKEL (reference sequence). J gave up 6 bases and V 4 bases, and 11 bases lay outside the gene matches. This CDR3 region has 15 residues. The CDR3, as DNA: TGTGCCAGCAGCCTTCTGTCCGCCCGGGAGGGCGAGCAGTACTTC. It is translated as CASSLLSAREGEQYF.

V gene TRBV5-6 combines with J gene TRBJ1-5, with 8 bases identical to TRBD1. J was trimmed by 6 bases and V by 0 bases; bases with no gene match: 5. The CDR3 totals 15 residues. Germline CDR1 SGHDT, CDR2 YYEEEE. This chain's CDR3 is CASSLDGQGFQPQHF. CDR3 nucleotide sequence: TGTGCCAGCAGCTTGGACGGACAGGGCTTTCAGCCCCAGCATTTT.

The V and J genes are TRBV30 and TRBJ1-2; 9 bases fit TRBD1. The germline gives CDR1 GTSNPN, CDR2 SVGIG (reference sequence). The CDR3 spans 13 residues. Trimming at V came to 0 bases and at J to 7 bases, leaving 3 bases not matched to a gene. CDR3 loop: CAWSVGTGTGYTF. The CDR3, as DNA: TGTGCCTGGAGTGTCGGGACAGGGACTGGCTACACCTTC.

CDR3 residues: CASSLAVQETQYF. The CDR3 region has the DNA TGCGCCAGCAGCTTGGCGGTCCAAGAGACCCAGTACTTC. The V call is TRBV5-1, the J call TRBJ2-5; D unclear. The germline CDR1 and CDR2 sequences are SGHRS and YFSETQ. Between the trimmed V and J ends, which lost 0 bases and 1 base, there was a span of 4 bases. CDR3 length: 13 residues.

This sequence joins TRBV7-6 and TRBJ1-5, with unresolved D. Germline lookup yields CDR1 SGHVS and CDR2 FNYEAQ. The CDR3 runs 14 residues. V lost 5 bases and J lost 4, with 12 bases in between. The CDR3 nucleotides are TGTGCCAGCAGCGCCAAGCGAGATAATCAGCCCCAGCATTTT. It encodes CASSAKRDNQPQHF.

The chain combines TRBV30 with TRBJ2-7; D is uncertain. The length of the CDR3 is 13 residues. Germline V gene sequence: CDR1 GTSNPN, CDR2 SVGIG (reference sequence). V shed 4 bases and J shed 3 bases, with 13 bases lying between them. The DNA for the CDR3 is TGTGCCTGGAAGAGGTTGGCGTACTACGAGCAGTACTTC. Translating it yields CAWKRLAYYEQYF.

The chain is built from TRBV2 and TRBJ2-1, with a possible D match to TRBD2 (5 bases). Germline CDR1 reads SNHLY; CDR2 reads FYNNEI. V was clipped by 3 bases and J by 6 bases, with 9 bases between them. CDR3 length equals 13 residues. CDR3 coding DNA: TGTGCCAGCAGTGACCCCGAGGGCAATGAGCAGTTCTTC. It codes for CASSDPEGNEQFF.

V gene TRBV6-6 combines with J gene TRBJ2-3; D is uncertain. Germline V gene lookup returns CDR1 MNHNY and CDR2 SVGAGI (reference sequence). The CDR3 is made up of 13 amino acids. The germline V and J ends were trimmed by 4 bases and 11 bases, with 16 bases remaining between them. The chain's CDR3 is CASSSKLNSGQYF. The CDR3 nucleotides read TGTGCCAGCAGTTCCAAACTTAACTCCGGGCAGTATTTT.

The V gene is TRBV4-1, the J gene TRBJ1-2; TRBD1 aligns across 8 bases. There are 15 residues in the CDR3. Germline V gene data show CDR1 as MGHRA and CDR2 as YSYEKL. Germline trimming cut 1 base from V and 4 bases from J; bases unmatched to any gene: 5. The CDR3 DNA reads TGCGCCAGCAGCCAAGCGACAGGGGCCTCCTATGGCTACACCTTC. Translated: CASSQATGASYGYTF.

This clone was recorded once. The CDR3 sequence is CASSRQGTLNQPQHF. The CDR3 DNA is TGTGCCAGCAGTCGACAGGGGACTCTCAATCAGCCCCAGCATTTT. This sequence joins TRBV27 and TRBJ1-5, with 8 bases lining up with TRBD1. There are 15 residues in the CDR3. Per the germline V gene, CDR1 is MNHEY and CDR2 is SMNVEV (reference sequence). Losses at the gene ends were 5 bases for V and 3 bases for J; bases not matched to a gene: 6.